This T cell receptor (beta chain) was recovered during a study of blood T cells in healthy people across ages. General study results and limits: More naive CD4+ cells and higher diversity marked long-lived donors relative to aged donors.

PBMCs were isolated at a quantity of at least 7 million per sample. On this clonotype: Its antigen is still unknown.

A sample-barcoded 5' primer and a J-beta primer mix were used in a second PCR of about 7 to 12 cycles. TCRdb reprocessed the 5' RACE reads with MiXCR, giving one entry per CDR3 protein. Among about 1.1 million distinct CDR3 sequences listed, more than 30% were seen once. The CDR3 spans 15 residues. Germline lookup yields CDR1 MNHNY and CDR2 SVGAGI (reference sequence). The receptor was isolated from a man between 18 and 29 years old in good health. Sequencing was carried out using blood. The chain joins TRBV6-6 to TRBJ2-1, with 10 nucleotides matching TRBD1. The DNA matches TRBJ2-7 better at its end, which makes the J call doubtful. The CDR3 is CASSSGQGGYNEQYF. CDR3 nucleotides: TGTGCCAGCAGCTCAGGACAGGGGGGGTACAATGAGCAGTACTTC.